This T cell receptor beta chain was captured by sequencing in a study of blood T cell repertoires in COVID-19. Method: immunoSEQ multiplex PCR; TCRdb's copy keeps in-frame clones and lacks some. The sample lists under 200,000 clones, approximately 80% occurring once. V trimming: 4 bases; J trimming: 5 bases; junction bases outside the gene matches: 10. Germline CDR1 is LGHNA and CDR2 is YNFKEQ. The CDR3 runs to 18 residues. This clonotype originated in a woman aged 55-69 years who had recovered from COVID-19. Sequencing was carried out using PBMCs or T cells enriched from blood (not recorded which). The chain is built from TRBV4-2 and TRBJ2-2; 13 bases fit TRBD2. CDR3 in DNA: TGTGCCAGCAGCCTAAGGACTAGCGGGGGCTCCGAAACCGGGGAGCTGTTTTTT. Translation: CASSLRTSGGSETGELFF.